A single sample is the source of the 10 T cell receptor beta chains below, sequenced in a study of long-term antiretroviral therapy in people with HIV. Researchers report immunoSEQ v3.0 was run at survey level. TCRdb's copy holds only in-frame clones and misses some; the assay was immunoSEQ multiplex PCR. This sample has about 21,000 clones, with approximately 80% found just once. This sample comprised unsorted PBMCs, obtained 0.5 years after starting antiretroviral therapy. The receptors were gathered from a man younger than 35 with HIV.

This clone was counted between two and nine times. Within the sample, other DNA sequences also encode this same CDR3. Written as DNA, the CDR3 is TGTGCCAGCCCTGGTCCTACCGGGGAGCTGTTTTTT. This gives the protein CASPGPTGELFF. The chain has TRBV19 and TRBJ2-2; D is undetermined. Germline values: CDR1 LNHDA, CDR2 SQIVND (reference sequence). The CDR3 spans 12 residues. Between the trimmed V and J ends, which lost 9 bases and 5 bases, there was a span of 10 bases. Variable domain in full (rest from reference TRBV19 and TRBJ2-2): DGGITQSPKYLFRKEGQNVTLSCEQNLNHDAMYWYRQDPGQGLRLIYYSQIVNDFQKGDIAEGYSVSREKKESFPLTVTSAQKNPTAFYLCASPGPTGELFFGEGSRLTVL.

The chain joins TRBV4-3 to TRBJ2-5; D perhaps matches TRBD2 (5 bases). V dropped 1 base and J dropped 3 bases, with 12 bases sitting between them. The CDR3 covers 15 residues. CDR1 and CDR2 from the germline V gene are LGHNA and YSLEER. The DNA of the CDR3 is TGCGCCAGCAGCCAAGGTCGGGGAGCGGAAGAGACCCAGTACTTC. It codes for CASSQGRGAEETQYF.

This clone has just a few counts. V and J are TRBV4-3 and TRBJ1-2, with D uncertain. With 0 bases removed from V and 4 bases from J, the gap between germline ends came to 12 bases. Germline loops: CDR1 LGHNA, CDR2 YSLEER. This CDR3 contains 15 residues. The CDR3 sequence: CASSQETPGSYGYTF. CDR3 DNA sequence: TGCGCCAGCAGCCAAGAGACCCCTGGGAGCTATGGCTACACCTTC.

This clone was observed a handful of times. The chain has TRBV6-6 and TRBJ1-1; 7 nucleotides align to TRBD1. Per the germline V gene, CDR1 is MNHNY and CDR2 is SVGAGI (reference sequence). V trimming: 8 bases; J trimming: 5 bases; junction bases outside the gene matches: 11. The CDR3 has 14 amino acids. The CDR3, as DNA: TGTGCCAGCGCTAGAGAAGGGGGCCGGACTGAAGCTTTCTTT. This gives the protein CASAREGGRTEAFF.

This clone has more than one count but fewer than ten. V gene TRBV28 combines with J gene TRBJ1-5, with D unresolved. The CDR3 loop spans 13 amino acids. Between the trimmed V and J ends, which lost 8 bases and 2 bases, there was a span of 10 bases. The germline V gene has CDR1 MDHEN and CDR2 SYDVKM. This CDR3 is CASCPTRNQPQHF. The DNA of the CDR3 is TGTGCCAGCTGCCCGACCCGCAATCAGCCCCAGCATTTT.

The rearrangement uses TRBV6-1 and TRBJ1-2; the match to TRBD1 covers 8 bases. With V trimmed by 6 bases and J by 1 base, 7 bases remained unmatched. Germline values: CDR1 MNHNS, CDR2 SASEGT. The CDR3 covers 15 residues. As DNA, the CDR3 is TGTGCCAGCAGACAAGGACAGGGAGTTAACTATGGCTACACCTTC. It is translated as CASRQGQGVNYGYTF.

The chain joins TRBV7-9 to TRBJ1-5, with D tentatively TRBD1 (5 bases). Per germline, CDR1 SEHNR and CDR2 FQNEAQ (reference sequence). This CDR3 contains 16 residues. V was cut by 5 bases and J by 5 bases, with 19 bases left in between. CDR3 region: CASSHLMGGVYQPQHF. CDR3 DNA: TGTGCCAGCAGCCATCTAATGGGGGGGGTCTATCAGCCCCAGCATTTT.

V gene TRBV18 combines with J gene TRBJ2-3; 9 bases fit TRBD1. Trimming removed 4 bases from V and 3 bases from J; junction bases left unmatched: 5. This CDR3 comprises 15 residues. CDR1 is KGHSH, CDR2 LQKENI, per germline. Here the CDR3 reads CASSRGTGWTDTQYF. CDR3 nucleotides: TGTGCCAGCTCACGGGGGACAGGGTGGACAGATACGCAGTATTTT.

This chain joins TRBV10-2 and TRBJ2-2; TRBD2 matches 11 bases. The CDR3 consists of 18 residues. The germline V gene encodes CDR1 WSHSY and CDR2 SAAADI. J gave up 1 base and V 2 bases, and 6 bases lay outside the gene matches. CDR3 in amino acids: CASSEVLAGGVNTGELFF. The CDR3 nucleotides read TGCGCCAGCAGTGAGGTTTTAGCGGGAGGGGTGAACACCGGGGAGCTGTTTTTT.

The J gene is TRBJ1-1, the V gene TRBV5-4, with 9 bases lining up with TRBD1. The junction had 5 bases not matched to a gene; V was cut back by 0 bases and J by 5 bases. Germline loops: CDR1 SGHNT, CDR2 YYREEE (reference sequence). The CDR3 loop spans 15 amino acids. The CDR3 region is CASSLDRGRGTEAFF. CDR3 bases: TGTGCCAGCAGCTTGGACAGGGGGCGAGGAACTGAAGCTTTCTTT.